This TCR beta chain was sequenced for a study of Graves' ophthalmopathy and Graves' hyperthyroidism. Study background: Calling hyperthyroidism stable required that no ophthalmopathy show up within 18 months of follow-up. Findings and caveats of the study: Most thyroid clonotypes with frequency above 0.001 were detected in blood too.

V was pared by 0 bases and J by 5 bases, with 13 bases between. Germline V gene sequence: CDR1 MNHEY, CDR2 SVGAGI. This CDR3 is built from 15 residues. Investigators amplified TCR beta CDR3 regions from RNA transcripts. The workflow started with a first-round RT-PCR run with HTBI primers and then moved on to a second-round multiplex PCR. TCRdb reprocessed the multiplex PCR reads with MiXCR, giving one entry per CDR3 protein. The sample records over a million distinct CDR3 sequences, about 40% being singletons. This clonotype has just a few counts. The antigen is undetermined. Hyperthyroidism patients had new diagnoses, durations under 2 months, and ages of 18 to 65. If patients had other autoimmune diseases, uncontrolled infections, pregnancy or lactation, they were excluded.

The sample comprised peripheral blood or thyroid tissue (not recorded which). The TCR sequence derives from an adult man with Graves' hyperthyroidism. The chain is built from TRBV6-5 and TRBJ1-1; unclear D gene. The CDR3 DNA reads as TGTGCCAGCAGTTACTCGGATCCGGGTGGAACTGAAGCTTTCTTT. Protein sequence: CASSYSDPGGTEAFF.